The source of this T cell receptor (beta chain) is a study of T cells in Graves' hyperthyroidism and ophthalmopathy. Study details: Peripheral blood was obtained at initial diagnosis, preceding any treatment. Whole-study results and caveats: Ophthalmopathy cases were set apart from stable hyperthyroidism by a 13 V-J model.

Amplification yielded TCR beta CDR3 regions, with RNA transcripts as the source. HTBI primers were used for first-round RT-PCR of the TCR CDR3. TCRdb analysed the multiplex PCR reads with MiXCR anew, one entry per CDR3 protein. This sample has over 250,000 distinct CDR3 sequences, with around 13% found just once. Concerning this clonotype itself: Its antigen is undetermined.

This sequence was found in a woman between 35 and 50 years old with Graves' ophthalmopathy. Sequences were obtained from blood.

Here the CDR3 DNA reads TGTGCCAGTACGTTCTTGTCGGGCGGGGAGCTGTTTTTT. This codes for CASTFLSGGELFF. The rearrangement uses TRBV19 and TRBJ2-2, with D hard to call. The CDR3 has 13 amino acids. CDR1 is LNHDA and CDR2 is SQIVND in the germline V gene (reference sequence). V was trimmed by 7 bases and J by 7 bases, leaving 13 bases between them.